The 14 T cell receptor beta chains listed next were all sequenced from one sample in a study of shared clonotypes between healthy human individuals. Here immunoSEQ multiplex PCR was the method, and the copy in TCRdb shows in-frame clones only, minus some. The sample records 2 million to 3 million clones, 93% being singletons. Sequences were obtained from naive CD4+ T cells from PBMCs. Subset described: CD45RA+ positively selected. Every receptor here comes from a young man in good health. Some clones in this sample may be carry-over from other donors' samples.

This clone showed up just once. This chain joins TRBV12-1 and TRBJ2-5; TRBD1 reflects the table's D call only, with no check against the DNA. TRBV12-1 is a documented pseudogene. The CDR3 runs 14 residues. DNA of the CDR3: TGTGCCAGCAGTTCAACAGGGTCACAAGAGACCCAGTACTTC. Translated: CASSSTGSQETQYF.

In nucleotides, the CDR3 is TGTGCCAGCAAAGAGACCGGGCTACTGGAGCAGTTCTTC. Translating gives CASKETGLLEQFF. The chain combines TRBV6-1 with TRBJ2-1; D not certain. The ends were cut back, 7 bases at V and 10 bases at J, with 17 bases in the middle. The CDR3 is made up of 13 amino acids. Germline V lookup: CDR1 MNHNS, CDR2 SASEGT.

The V and J genes are TRBV5-6 and TRBJ1-1, with D uncertain. The CDR3 has 14 residues. The germline gives CDR1 SGHDT, CDR2 YYEEEE. The V end was cut by 5 bases, the J end by 11 bases, with 22 bases between. The CDR3 nucleotides are TGTGCCAGCAGGGGGATAAGTTTTTCGTCGGATGCTTTCTTT. Protein: CASRGISFSSDAFF.

The chain is built from TRBV12-2 and TRBJ1-2; the table's D call, TRBD1, has no DNA check behind it. TRBV12-2 is noted as a pseudogene. This CDR3 contains 18 residues. The CDR3 coding sequence is TGTGCAAGTCGCTTAAGGGACAGGGGGATGAGTAAGAACTATGGCTACACCTTC. It yields the protein CASRLRDRGMSKNYGYTF.

The chain links TRBV7-2 to TRBJ2-3; possible D gene TRBD2, 5 bases. The ends were cut back, 4 bases at V and 0 bases at J, with 8 bases in the middle. This CDR3 is built from 14 residues. Germline CDR1 SGHTA, CDR2 FQGNSA. The CDR3, as DNA: TGTGCCAGCAGCTGGAGCGGAAGCACAGATACGCAGTATTTT. It encodes CASSWSGSTDTQYF.

This sequence joins TRBV7-9 and TRBJ1-5; D is undetermined. This CDR3 spans 14 amino acids. Per the germline V gene, CDR1 is SEHNR and CDR2 is FQNEAQ (reference sequence). With 2 bases removed from V and 7 bases from J, the gap between germline ends came to 12 bases. CDR3 sequence (DNA): TGTGCCAGCAGCTTAATGTCTGGGGAACAGCCCCAGCATTTT. Translated: CASSLMSGEQPQHF.

The chain joins TRBV11-2 to TRBJ2-2, with D unresolved. The CDR3 extends over 13 amino acids. The V end lost 5 bases, the J end lost 10 bases, and 14 bases lay between the germline ends. Germline-derived CDR1 and CDR2 are SGHAT and FQNNGV. The CDR3 spells CASSLPNAAELFF. Written as DNA, the CDR3 is TGTGCCAGCAGCCTTCCCAACGCTGCGGAGCTGTTTTTT.

Worth noting for this clone: The same CDR3 arises from other DNA sequences in this sample as well. In DNA form, the CDR3 reads TGTGCCAGCAGTTCAAGCTCCTACGAGCAGTACTTC. Translation gives CASSSSSYEQYF. This chain uses TRBV28 with TRBJ2-7; D is undetermined. V shed 4 bases and J shed 0 bases, with 4 bases lying between them. The germline V gene encodes CDR1 MDHEN and CDR2 SYDVKM. This CDR3 is 12 amino acids long.

V is TRBV4-1 and J is TRBJ1-1, with D unresolved. Germline V lookup: CDR1 MGHRA, CDR2 YSYEKL. CDR3 length: 14 amino acids. Trimming took 3 bases from V and 0 from J, leaving 8 bases between them. CDR3 protein: CASSHGRMNTEAFF. CDR3 DNA: TGCGCCAGCAGCCACGGACGGATGAACACTGAAGCTTTCTTT.

CDR3 coding DNA: TGTGCCAGCAGTTACTTACAACTCCGGAGGGGCACTGAAGCTTTCTTT. It specifies CASSYLQLRRGTEAFF. V usage is TRBV6-6 and J usage is TRBJ1-1; maybe TRBD1 (5 bases). The V gene lost 1 base and the J gene lost 4 bases, with 16 bases spanning the gap. CDR3 size: 16 residues. Germline CDR1 and CDR2: MNHNY and SVGAGI (reference sequence).

J is TRBJ2-1 and V is TRBV14, with D unclear. The CDR3 consists of 12 residues. The V end lost 5 bases, the J end lost 3 bases, and 5 bases lay between the germline ends. In germline, CDR1 is SGHDN, CDR2 FVKESK. The CDR3 DNA reads TGTGCCAGCAGCTCCCGCTACAATGAGCAGTTCTTC. Protein sequence: CASSSRYNEQFF.

This chain joins TRBV28 and TRBJ2-1, with TRBD2 as a possible D gene (6 bases). The CDR3 loop spans 15 amino acids. From germline, CDR1 is MDHEN and CDR2 SYDVKM. The ends were cut back, 2 bases at V and 8 bases at J, with 16 bases in the middle. CDR3 DNA: TGTGCCAGCAGTTTAGGGGACTTCGATCGTCATGAGCAGTTCTTC. Protein product: CASSLGDFDRHEQFF.

The chain joins TRBV11-1 to TRBJ2-2; 13 bases agree with TRBD2. The CDR3 consists of 18 residues. CDR1 is SGHAT, CDR2 FQDESV, per germline (reference sequence). The V gene end was trimmed by 3 bases and the J gene end by 3 bases; junction bases not matched to a gene: 7. The DNA of the CDR3 is TGTGCCAGCAGCTTTAGACTAGCGGGAGGAATGTACACCGGGGAGCTGTTTTTT. Translating it yields CASSFRLAGGMYTGELFF.

The chain carries TRBV7-3 and TRBJ2-1; 8 bases agree with TRBD1. Germline V gene lookup returns CDR1 SGHTA and CDR2 FQGTGA. The CDR3 covers 15 residues. Losses at the gene ends were 1 base for V and 5 bases for J; bases not matched to a gene: 4. Written as DNA, the CDR3 is TGTGCCAGCAGCTTAAGCAGGGGGCACGACAATGAGCAGTTCTTC. It translates to CASSLSRGHDNEQFF.